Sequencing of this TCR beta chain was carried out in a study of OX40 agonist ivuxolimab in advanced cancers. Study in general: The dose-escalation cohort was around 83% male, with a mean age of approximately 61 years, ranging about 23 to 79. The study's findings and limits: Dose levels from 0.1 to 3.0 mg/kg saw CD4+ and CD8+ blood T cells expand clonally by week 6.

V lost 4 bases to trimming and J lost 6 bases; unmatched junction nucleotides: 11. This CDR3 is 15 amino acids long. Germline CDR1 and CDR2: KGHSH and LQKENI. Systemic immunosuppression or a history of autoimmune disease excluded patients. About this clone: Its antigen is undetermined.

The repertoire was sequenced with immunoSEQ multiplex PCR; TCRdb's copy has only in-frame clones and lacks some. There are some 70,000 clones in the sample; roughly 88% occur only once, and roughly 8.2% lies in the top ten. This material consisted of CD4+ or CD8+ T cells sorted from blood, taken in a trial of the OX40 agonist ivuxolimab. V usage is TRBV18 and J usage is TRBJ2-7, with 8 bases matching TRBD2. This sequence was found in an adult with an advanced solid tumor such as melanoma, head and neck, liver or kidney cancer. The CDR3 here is CASSLQAGAGGEQYF. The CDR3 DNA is TGTGCCAGCTCACTCCAAGCGGGGGCGGGAGGCGAGCAGTACTTC.